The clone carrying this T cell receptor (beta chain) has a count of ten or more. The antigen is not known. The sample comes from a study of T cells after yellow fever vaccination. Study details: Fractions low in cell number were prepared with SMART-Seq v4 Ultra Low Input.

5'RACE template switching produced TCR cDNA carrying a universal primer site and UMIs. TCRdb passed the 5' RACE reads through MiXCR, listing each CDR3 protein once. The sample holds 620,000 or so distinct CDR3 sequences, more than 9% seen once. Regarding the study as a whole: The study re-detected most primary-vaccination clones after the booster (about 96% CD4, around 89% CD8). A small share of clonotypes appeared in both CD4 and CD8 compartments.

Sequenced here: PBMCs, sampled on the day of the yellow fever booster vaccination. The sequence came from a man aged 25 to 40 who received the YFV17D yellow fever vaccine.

The CDR3 DNA sequence: TGTGCCAGCAGCTTGTCTCCCGGGGCGGGGGAGCTGTTTTTT. It yields the protein CASSLSPGAGELFF. The J gene is TRBJ2-2, the V gene TRBV5-5, with D possibly being TRBD1 or TRBD2 (5 bases each). The CDR3 contains 14 residues. Trimming took off 1 base at V and 8 bases at J, with 12 bases between the two ends. Germline-derived CDR1 and CDR2 are SGHKS and YYEKEE (reference sequence).